The rows below give T cell receptor beta chains drawn from one sample of a study of lymphopenia after photon versus proton radiotherapy. Using immunoSEQ multiplex PCR, the repertoire was profiled, and TCRdb retains in-frame clones only, with some absent. The sample holds 35,000 to 50,000 clones; 92% are singletons and the top ten take approximately 14%. The sequencing used peripheral blood, collected from a patient treated with photon-based radiotherapy. The receptor set was obtained from a man in his 60s with cholangiocarcinoma. Each CDR3 is given with its conserved first and last residue. The order of the fields is V gene, J gene, CDR3 protein.

V: TRBV28; J: TRBJ2-7; CDR3: CASSLGQDEQYF
V: TRBV10-3; J: TRBJ2-1; CDR3: CATGSTNEQFF
V: TRBV28; J: TRBJ1-3; CDR3: CASSLTSGTGSLYGNTIYF
V: TRBV4-1; J: TRBJ1-4; CDR3: CASSQVPSGRALPNEKLFF
V: TRBV10-3; J: TRBJ1-5; CDR3: CAISEGNQPQHF
V: TRBV4-3; J: TRBJ2-2; CDR3: CASSQDISGELFF
V: TRBV27; J: TRBJ2-7; CDR3: CASRDKTYEQYF
V: TRBV9; J: TRBJ1-5; CDR3: CASSRSGDNQPQHF
V: TRBV6-5; J: TRBJ1-4; CDR3: CASRPQPGNEKLFF
V: TRBV4-3; J: TRBJ2-7; CDR3: CASSQDGQGGAYEQYF
V: TRBV6-1; J: TRBJ1-2; CDR3: CAGDNGRNYGYTF
V: TRBV5-1; J: TRBJ1-4; CDR3: CASSLGQGSGEKLFF
V: TRBV5-1; J: TRBJ1-2; CDR3: CASSLGGLGNYGYTF
V: TRBV14; J: TRBJ1-2; CDR3: CASSQGGGSGGGYTF
V: TRBV11-2; J: TRBJ1-1; CDR3: CASSLTGTGETAFF
V: TRBV7-6; J: TRBJ2-1; CDR3: CASSPRVRTGVTEQFF
V: TRBV2; J: TRBJ2-2; CDR3: CASSETGLAQTNTGELFF
V: TRBV7-8; J: TRBJ1-1; CDR3: CASSLVGETEAFF
V: TRBV7-3; J: TRBJ2-5; CDR3: CASSLLSGETQYF
V: TRBV7-3; J: TRBJ2-7; CDR3: CASSLSASRDYEQYF
V: TRBV11-3; J: TRBJ2-1; CDR3: CASSAGLQYNEQFF
V: TRBV7-9; J: TRBJ2-2; CDR3: CASSFPTGELFF
V: TRBV6-1; J: TRBJ2-3; CDR3: CASSESGTDTQYF
V: TRBV7-6; J: TRBJ2-5; CDR3: CASSLGASQETQYF
V: TRBV19; J: TRBJ1-2; CDR3: CASSMDEGAFVYGYTF
V: TRBV27; J: TRBJ2-7; CDR3: CASSLWGVGEQYF
V: TRBV19; J: TRBJ2-1; CDR3: CASSIVDNEQFF
V: TRBV25-1; J: TRBJ1-4; CDR3: CASSDRGPDEKLFF
V: TRBV6-6; J: TRBJ1-5; CDR3: CASRWTSSNQPQHF
V: TRBV7-8; J: TRBJ2-3; CDR3: CASSPSHTEDTQYF
V: TRBV5-1; J: TRBJ2-4; CDR3: CASSLGTGIVLAKNIQYF
V: TRBV15; J: TRBJ2-3; CDR3: CATSRDFSSGRGYTDTQYF
V: TRBV9; J: TRBJ2-7; CDR3: CASSVGDSEYEQYF
V: TRBV28; J: TRBJ2-7; CDR3: CASSLLGTGREEQYF
V: TRBV27; J: TRBJ2-1; CDR3: CASSYGTYNEQFF
V: TRBV18; J: TRBJ2-1; CDR3: CASSNSAFRAGGYNEQFF
V: TRBV28; J: TRBJ2-7; CDR3: CASSSFSYEQYF
V: TRBV19; J: TRBJ2-7; CDR3: CASSSGTGGRDEQYF
V: TRBV28; J: TRBJ2-1; CDR3: CASSLLAGRTRNEQFF
V: TRBV25-1; J: TRBJ1-1; CDR3: CASSTETSNTEAFF